The T cell receptor beta chain described here comes from a study of human T cells and chemical hapten exposure. Study overall: On around 2 cm by around 2 cm of upper inner arm skin, sensitization was performed with 2% DPC. General study results and limits: There was no change with DPC sensitization in TCRs above 1 in 1000 frequency.

The library tagged individual cDNA molecules with unique molecular identifiers. MiXCR, applied by TCRdb to the RACE reads, yields one record per CDR3 protein. The table shows 150,000 to 200,000 distinct CDR3 sequences, with approximately 14% occurring only once. Indicated time point: patch test 1, 2 weeks after DPC sensitization. Treatment noted: therapeutic diphenylcyclopropenone sensitization with weekly scalp DPC. This clonotype was seen only a few times. The antigen remains undetermined. V was cut by 2 bases and J by 3 bases, with 20 bases left in between. The CDR3 contains 17 residues. Germline CDR1 SQVTM, CDR2 ANQGSEA.

The chain combines TRBV29-1 with TRBJ2-1, with D perhaps matching TRBD2 (5 bases). This specimen consisted of whole blood, obtained in connection with sensitization to the hapten diphenylcyclopropenone (DPC). This clonotype was obtained from a woman in her 30s with alopecia areata. Some clones in this sample may be carry-over from other donors' samples. CDR3 sequence reads: CSVESGLGAGYYNEQFF. CDR3 sequence (DNA): TGCAGCGTTGAAAGTGGTCTGGGCGCGGGTTACTACAATGAGCAGTTCTTC.